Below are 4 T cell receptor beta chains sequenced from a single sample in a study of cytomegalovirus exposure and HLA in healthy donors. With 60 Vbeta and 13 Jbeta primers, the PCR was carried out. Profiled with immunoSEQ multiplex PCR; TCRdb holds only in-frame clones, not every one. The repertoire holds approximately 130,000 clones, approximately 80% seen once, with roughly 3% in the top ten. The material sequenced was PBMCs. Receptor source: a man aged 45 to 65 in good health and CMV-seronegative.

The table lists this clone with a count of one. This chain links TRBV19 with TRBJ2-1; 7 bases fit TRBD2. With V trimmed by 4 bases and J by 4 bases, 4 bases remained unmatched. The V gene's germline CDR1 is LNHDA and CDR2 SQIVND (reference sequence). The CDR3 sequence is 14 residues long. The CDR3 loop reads CASSSIGGYNEQFF. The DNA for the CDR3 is TGTGCCAGTAGTAGTATCGGGGGGTACAATGAGCAGTTCTTC.

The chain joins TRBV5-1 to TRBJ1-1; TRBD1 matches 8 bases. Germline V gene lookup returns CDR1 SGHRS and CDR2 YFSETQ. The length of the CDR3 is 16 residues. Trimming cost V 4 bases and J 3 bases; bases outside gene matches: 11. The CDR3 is CASSPGSGGRYTEAFF. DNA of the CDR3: TGCGCCAGCAGCCCAGGTTCAGGGGGCCGATACACTGAAGCTTTCTTT.

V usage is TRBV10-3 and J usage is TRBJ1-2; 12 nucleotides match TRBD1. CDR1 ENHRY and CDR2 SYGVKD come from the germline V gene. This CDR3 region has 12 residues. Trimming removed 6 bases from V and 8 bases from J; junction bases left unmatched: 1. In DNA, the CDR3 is TGTGCCATCAGCGGGACAGGGGGCGGCTACACCTTC. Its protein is CAISGTGGGYTF.

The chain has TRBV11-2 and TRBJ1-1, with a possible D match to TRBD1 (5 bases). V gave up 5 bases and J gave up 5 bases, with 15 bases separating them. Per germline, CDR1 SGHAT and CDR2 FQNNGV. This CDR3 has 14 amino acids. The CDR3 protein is CASSPEVGGTEAFF. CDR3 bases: TGTGCCAGCAGCCCAGAGGTGGGGGGTACTGAAGCTTTCTTT. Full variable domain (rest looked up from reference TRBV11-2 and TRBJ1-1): EAGVAQSPRYKIIEKRQSVAFWCNPISGHATLYWYQQILGQGPKLLIQFQNNGVVDDSQLPKDRFSAERLKGVDSTLKIQPAKLEDSAVYLCASSPEVGGTEAFFGQGTRLTVV.